One and the same sample provided the 25 T cell receptor beta chains below, sequenced in a study of CD8+ T cells in alopecia areata. Reverse transcribed after extraction, RNA yielded cDNA as the sequencing template. Generated by immunoSEQ multiplex PCR, the TCRdb table keeps only in-frame clones and is missing some. Singletons are absent from the sample, which has around 300,000 clones. It was with CD4, CD8alpha, NKG2D, NKG2ACE and other markers that pooled cutaneous lymph node cells were sorted. Sequencing input: CD4+ T cells sorted from a lymph node. These receptors were collected from a C3H/HeJ mouse with alopecia areata. MHC haplotype: H2-k.

Points on this clone: The gene symbols are mouse symbols. The read terminates 4 residues before the CDR3 end, so the remaining end is supplied by the germline J gene. This chain joins TRBV5 and TRBJ2-7; tentatively, D is TRBD1 (5 bases). Germline V gene sequence: CDR1 LGHNA, CDR2 YNLKQL (reference sequence). The CDR3 loop spans 15 amino acids. CDR3 bases read: TGTGCCAGCAGCCAAGATCGAGGACAAACTTAT. Its protein product is CASSQDRGQTY. The whole CDR3 sequence reads CASSQDRGQTYEQYF.

This clone was counted only a few times. The genes and germline here are from mouse. Read data end 4 residues before the CDR3 end; the end is taken from the germline J gene. Other DNA sequences in the same sample also yield this CDR3. V is TRBV31 and J is TRBJ2-1; TRBD2 might be the D (6 bases). V gave up 0 bases and J gave up 3 bases, with 12 bases separating them. This CDR3 is 15 amino acids long. Per the germline V gene, CDR1 is GKSSPN and CDR2 is SITVG. CDR3 DNA (partial): TGTGCCTGGAGTCTAGGCGGGGGGTCCTATGCT. Translating gives CAWSLGGGSYA. The entire CDR3 protein reads CAWSLGGGSYAEQFF.

Remarks on this clone: The genes are named according to mouse. This CDR3 is also generated by other DNA sequences in the sample. Partial CDR3 DNA: TGCACCTGCAGTGCCGACTGGGGGGGCGCCGGTGCT. Translated: CTCSADWGGAGA. The entire CDR3 protein reads CTCSADWGGAGAEQFF. The rearrangement joins TRBV1 to TRBJ2-1; 12 nucleotides agree with TRBD2. The read finishes 4 residues shy of the CDR3 end, and the germline J gene is used to complete it. CDR3 size: 16 residues. With 3 bases clipped from V and 6 bases from J, the junction kept 6 bases outside the gene matches. Germline V gene lookup returns CDR1 NSQYPW and CDR2 LRSPGD (reference sequence).

This clone was picked up a small number of times. Gene names are mouse gene names. The DNA ends 4 residues before the CDR3 does, and the rest of the CDR3 is filled in from the germline J gene. The chain uses TRBV13-1 and TRBJ2-2; TRBD2 aligns across 10 bases. J gave up 2 bases and V 3 bases, and 1 base lay outside the gene matches. The germline V gene encodes CDR1 NSHNY and CDR2 SYGAGN. This CDR3 is built from 15 residues. The chain's CDR3 is CASSADWGNTGQLYF. The DNA read from the CDR3 is TGTGCCAGCAGTGCGGACTGGGGGAACACCGGG.

Turning to this clone: Genes here carry mouse names. CDR3 loop: CASSEDIQDTQYF. CDR3 DNA (partial): TGTGCCAGCAGTGAGGACATTCAAGAC. The chain couples TRBV13-1 to TRBJ2-5, with D maybe TRBD1 (5 bases). The read halts 4 residues ahead of the CDR3 end, with the missing end drawn from the germline J gene. CDR3 length: 13 amino acids. Germline V lookup: CDR1 NSHNY, CDR2 SYGAGN. V was trimmed by 2 bases and J by 3 bases, leaving 7 bases between them.

Only a few counts were recorded for this clone. The listed genes are named as in mouse. The covered CDR3 bases are TGTGCCAGCAGGCGGACAGGGGCTAGTCAAAAC. This translates into CASRRTGASQN. The CDR3 in full is CASRRTGASQNTLYF. The rearrangement links TRBV14 to TRBJ2-4, with 9 bases matching TRBD1. From the germline J gene comes the end of the CDR3, since the read stops 4 residues before it. The CDR3 covers 15 residues. CDR1 is SGHDT, CDR2 FRDEAV, per germline. V was clipped by 5 bases and J by 0 bases; unmatched bases: 4.

Turning to this clone: Here the gene names and germline are mouse. The observed sequence ends 4 residues before the CDR3 terminus, with the missing tail filled in from the germline J gene. This rearrangement joins TRBV4 to TRBJ1-1; 9 bases map to TRBD1. CDR1 and CDR2 (germline): LGHDT, YNNKQL (reference sequence). Trimming cost V 5 bases and J 3 bases; bases outside gene matches: 4. The CDR3 contains 14 residues. The CDR3 sequence is CASSPGQGHTEVFF. The CDR3 DNA, read in part, is TGTGCCAGCAGCCCCGGACAGGGGCACACA. The entire variable domain, with the rest obtained from reference TRBV4 and TRBJ1-1, is as follows: ETAVFQTPNYHVTQVGNEVSFNCKQTLGHDTMYWYKQDSKKLLKIMFSYNNKQLIVNETVPRRFSPQSSDKAHLNLRIKSVEPEDSAVYLCASSPGQGHTEVFFGKGTRLTVV.

This clone was detected only a few times. All gene names here are mouse names. The CDR3 end is not reached by the read, which stops 4 residues before it; the germline J gene fills it in. This sample includes further DNA sequences coding for the same CDR3. The rearrangement links TRBV1 to TRBJ2-3; a weak D match, TRBD1 (5 bases). The ends were cut back, 0 bases at V and 1 base at J, with 8 bases in the middle. The CDR3 covers 15 residues. Per germline, CDR1 NSQYPW and CDR2 LRSPGD (reference sequence). This CDR3 is CTCSADLQGAETLYF. The sequenced part of the CDR3 DNA is TGCACCTGCAGTGCAGATCTACAGGGTGCAGAA.

This clone has more than one count but fewer than ten. These gene names are mouse names. The CDR3 is cut off 4 residues early in the read; its end comes from the germline J gene. V and J are TRBV5 and TRBJ2-2; 11 positions agree with TRBD2. Germline lookup yields CDR1 LGHNA and CDR2 YNLKQL (reference sequence). CDR3 length: 17 amino acids. V was pared by 2 bases and J by 4 bases, with 6 bases of the junction left unmatched. The CDR3 bases that were read are TGTGCCAGCAGCCAAAACTGGGGGGGCCGGATCACCGGG. As protein: CASSQNWGGRITG. Given in full, the CDR3 is CASSQNWGGRITGQLYF.

For this clone: Genes and germline come from the mouse. The read halts 3 residues ahead of the CDR3 end, with the missing end drawn from the germline J gene. Different DNA sequences within this sample yield the same CDR3. This chain connects TRBV5 to TRBJ1-6; the D is unclear. TRBJ1-6 belongs to the ORF category, with a function that is uncertain. This CDR3 is built from 14 residues. Trimming stripped 1 base from V and 4 bases from J, with 5 bases between. Per the germline V gene, CDR1 is LGHNA and CDR2 is YNLKQL (reference sequence). The part of the CDR3 DNA that was read is TGTGCCAGCAGCCAAGGGGGATATAATTCGCCC. Its protein product is CASSQGGYNSP. The CDR3 as a whole reads CASSQGGYNSPLYF.

With respect to this clone: The germline and genes are mouse ones. The read terminates 4 residues ahead of where the CDR3 ends, so the germline J gene completes it. Other DNA variants within this sample encode the same CDR3. The gene calls are TRBV13-2 and TRBJ1-2; D might be TRBD1 (6 bases). Trimming cost V 0 bases and J 4 bases, with 7 bases left between them. CDR3 size: 13 residues. Germline assignment: CDR1 NNHNN and CDR2 SYGAGS (reference sequence). CDR3 amino acids: CASGDARGSDYTF. The part of the CDR3 DNA that was read is TGTGCCAGCGGTGATGCCAGGGGCTCC.

A few counts support this clone. Mouse names are used for the genes. The read ends 4 residues early relative to the CDR3; the germline J gene fills the gap. The V call is TRBV19, the J call TRBJ2-3, with TRBD2 matching 10 bases. Germline V gene data show CDR1 as FNHDT and CDR2 as SITEND (reference sequence). The CDR3 extends over 15 amino acids. V shed 2 bases, J shed 3 bases, and the junction held 3 bases outside the gene matches. CDR3 protein: CASSMTGGLAETLYF. CDR3 DNA (partial): TGTGCCAGCAGTATGACTGGGGGGTTGGCAGAA.

This clone occurred a few times. Mouse gene names apply. The read is 4 residues too short to cover the CDR3 end, so that end is filled in from the germline J gene. The chain has TRBV13-1 and TRBJ2-5; D possibly corresponds to TRBD1 (5 bases). The CDR3 is 15 residues long. The V end was cut by 2 bases, the J end by 0 bases, with 10 bases between. Germline CDR1 and CDR2: NSHNY and SYGAGN. The CDR3 DNA, read in part, is TGTGCCAGCAGTGACCAGGGAAAGAACCAAGAC. Protein product: CASSDQGKNQD. Given in full, the CDR3 is CASSDQGKNQDTQYF.

This clone occurred a few times. Genes and germline come from the mouse. The read gets to within 4 residues of the CDR3 end, and the germline J gene fills in the rest. This chain links TRBV14 with TRBJ2-1; 8 nucleotides line up with TRBD2. The trim removed 2 bases at V and 5 bases at J, leaving 6 bases unmatched. This CDR3 region has 15 residues. The germline V gene has CDR1 SGHDT and CDR2 FRDEAV. Partial CDR3 DNA: TGTGCCAGCAGTTTTGTCGGGACTGGCCATGCT. Its protein is CASSFVGTGHA. The complete CDR3 protein is CASSFVGTGHAEQFF.

This clone was observed a handful of times. The gene symbols are mouse symbols. The read ends 4 residues early relative to the CDR3; the germline J gene fills the gap. The V gene is TRBV5, the J gene TRBJ2-2; the match to TRBD2 covers 10 bases. The germline V gene has CDR1 LGHNA and CDR2 YNLKQL (reference sequence). The CDR3 runs to 17 residues. V was pared by 4 bases and J by 4 bases, with 9 bases of the junction left unmatched. The DNA read from the CDR3 is TGTGCCAGCAGCCTTCCCCTGGGGGGGCGCAGCACCGGG. Translation: CASSLPLGGRSTG. The full CDR3 reads CASSLPLGGRSTGQLYF.

This clone was detected a few times. Mouse gene names and germline throughout. The missing CDR3 end, 4 residues past where the read stops, is filled in from the germline J gene. The same CDR3 arises from other DNA sequences in this sample as well. The rearrangement joins TRBV13-3 to TRBJ2-2; a weak D match, TRBD1 (6 bases). Germline CDR1 and CDR2: NNHDY and SYVADS. V was shortened by 2 bases and J by 0 bases, with 8 bases between the two germline ends. This CDR3 region has 15 residues. Partial CDR3 DNA: TGTGCCAGCAGTGAGGGGACAACAAACACCGGG. It codes for CASSEGTTNTG. The CDR3 as a whole reads CASSEGTTNTGQLYF.

A word on this clone: Mouse gene names apply. With the read ending 4 residues before the CDR3 end, the germline J gene is used to fill in that end. Distinct nucleotide sequences in the sample also encode this CDR3. This rearrangement joins TRBV31 to TRBJ2-2; 7 positions agree with TRBD2. CDR3 length equals 16 residues. V lost 1 base, J lost 0 bases, and 5 bases stayed unmatched. Germline V lookup: CDR1 GKSSPN, CDR2 SITVG. The CDR3 reads CAWSPNWGANTGQLYF. Incomplete CDR3 DNA: TGTGCCTGGAGTCCAAACTGGGGTGCAAACACCGGG.

A word on this clone: The germline and genes are mouse ones. Other DNA sequences in the same sample also yield this CDR3. The part of the CDR3 DNA that was read is TGTGCCAGCAGACAGGGGAGCACCGGG. Translation: CASRQGSTG. The CDR3 as a whole reads CASRQGSTGQLYF. The gene calls are TRBV19 and TRBJ2-2, with 7 positions matching TRBD1. The read gets to within 4 residues of the CDR3 end, and the germline J gene fills in the rest. J lost 4 bases, V lost 5 bases, and 2 bases had no gene match. Germline assignment: CDR1 FNHDT and CDR2 SITEND (reference sequence). This CDR3 is built from 13 residues.

As concerns this clone: Germline and genes: mouse. The CDR3 end is not reached by the read, which stops 4 residues before it; the germline J gene fills it in. At the DNA level, this CDR3 is encoded by other sequences in the same sample as well. This chain uses TRBV5 with TRBJ2-5; 8 nucleotides match TRBD2. CDR1 and CDR2 from the germline V gene are LGHNA and YNLKQL (reference sequence). Losses at the gene ends were 4 bases for V and 3 bases for J; bases not matched to a gene: 3. The CDR3 loop spans 14 amino acids. The covered CDR3 bases are TGTGCCAGCAGCCCTCGACTGGGGCAAGAC. Its protein product is CASSPRLGQD. The full CDR3 reads CASSPRLGQDTQYF.

This clone was seen a handful of times. Genes and germline come from the mouse. The part of the CDR3 DNA that was read is TGTGCCAGCAGCCGACTGGGGGGTGGCCAAGAC. Translation gives CASSRLGGGQD. Given in full, the CDR3 is CASSRLGGGQDTQYF. This rearrangement joins TRBV13-3 to TRBJ2-5; 10 bases agree with TRBD2. The read ends 4 residues shy of where the CDR3 ends; the end is completed using the germline J gene. V lost 5 bases and J lost 2; bases outside the gene matches: 5. CDR1 is NNHDY, CDR2 SYVADS, per germline. The CDR3 runs to 15 residues.

In this sample, this clone turned up a few times. Germline and genes: mouse. The read stops 3 residues short of the end of the CDR3; the missing end is completed from the germline J gene. The chain joins TRBV5 to TRBJ1-6; 10 bases are a match to TRBD1. TRBJ1-6 is an ORF, and what it does is uncertain. Germline V CDR1 and CDR2: LGHNA, YNLKQL (reference sequence). CDR3 size: 14 residues. Germline trimming cut 4 bases from V and 7 bases from J; bases unmatched to any gene: 1. Partial CDR3 DNA: TGTGCCAGCAGCCGGACAGGGGGAAATTCGCCC. This sequence encodes CASSRTGGNSP. The whole CDR3 protein reads CASSRTGGNSPLYF.

As for this clone: Mouse germline and gene names are used. The read stops 4 residues short of the end of the CDR3; the missing end is completed from the germline J gene. This sample also contains other DNA sequences that code for the same CDR3. The chain combines TRBV1 with TRBJ2-5; the match to TRBD2 covers 9 bases. The length of the CDR3 is 14 residues. Germline CDR1 NSQYPW, CDR2 LRSPGD (reference sequence). This chain's CDR3 is CTCSAGGAGDTQYF. Incomplete CDR3 DNA: TGCACCTGCAGTGCTGGGGGGGCGGGAGAC.

This clone was recorded at least ten times. Gene names and germline refer to mouse. The read ends 4 residues early relative to the CDR3; the germline J gene fills the gap. The rearrangement links TRBV13-1 to TRBJ2-5, with D possibly TRBD1 on 5 matching bases. Looked up from germline, CDR1 is NSHNY and CDR2 is SYGAGN. This CDR3 spans 14 amino acids. V was cut by 3 bases and J by 0 bases, with 8 bases left in between. This CDR3 is CASSGTLNQDTQYF. The covered CDR3 bases are TGTGCCAGCAGTGGGACACTTAACCAAGAC.

On this clone itself: The germline and genes are mouse ones. The CDR3 end falls 4 residues outside the read, so it is completed with the germline J gene. The sample contains more than one DNA sequence encoding this CDR3. The chain couples TRBV13-2 to TRBJ2-7; D is ambiguous. Germline CDR1 NNHNN, CDR2 SYGAGS (reference sequence). The CDR3 totals 13 residues. The sequenced CDR3 bases are TGTGCCAGCGGTGATGCAAGAGGGTAT. Encoded protein: CASGDARGY. The entire CDR3 protein is CASGDARGYEQYF.

Worth noting for this clone: Genes here carry mouse names. The CDR3 end lies 4 residues beyond the end of the read and is filled in from the germline J gene. This chain joins TRBV13-3 and TRBJ2-3; TRBD2 matches 10 bases. Trimming removed 0 bases from V and 4 bases from J; junction bases left unmatched: 2. Germline V gene sequence: CDR1 NNHDY, CDR2 SYVADS. The CDR3 runs to 15 residues. The CDR3 loop is CASSDAGGASETLYF. The sequenced part of the CDR3 DNA is TGTGCCAGCAGTGATGCTGGGGGGGCTTCAGAA.